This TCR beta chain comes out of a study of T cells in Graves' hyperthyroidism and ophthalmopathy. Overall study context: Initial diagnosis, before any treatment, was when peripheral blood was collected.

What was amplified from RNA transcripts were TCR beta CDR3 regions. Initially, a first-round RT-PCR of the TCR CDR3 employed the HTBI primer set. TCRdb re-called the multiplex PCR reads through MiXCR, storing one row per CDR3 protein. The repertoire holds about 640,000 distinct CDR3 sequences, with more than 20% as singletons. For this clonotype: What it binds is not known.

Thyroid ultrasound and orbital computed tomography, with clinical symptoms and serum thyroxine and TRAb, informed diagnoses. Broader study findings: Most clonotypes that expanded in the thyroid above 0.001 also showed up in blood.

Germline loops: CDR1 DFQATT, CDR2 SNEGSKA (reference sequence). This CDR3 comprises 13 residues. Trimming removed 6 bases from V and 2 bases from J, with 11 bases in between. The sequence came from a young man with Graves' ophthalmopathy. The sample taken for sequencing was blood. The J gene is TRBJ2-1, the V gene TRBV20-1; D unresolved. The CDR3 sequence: CSARPQTYNEQFF. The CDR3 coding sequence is TGCAGTGCCCGCCCGCAAACCTACAATGAGCAGTTCTTC.